These T cell receptor beta chains were read from a single sample in a study of CD8 T cells in Susac syndrome. From the immunoSEQ multiplex PCR reads, TCRdb called clonotypes with MiXCR, one entry per CDR3 protein. The sample records around 53,000 distinct CDR3 sequences, 95% being singletons. The sample taken for sequencing was CD8+ T cells from PBMCs. The receptor set was obtained from a human donor with Susac syndrome. Each CDR3 is given with its conserved first and last residue. Each record gives: D gene, J gene, V gene, clone size, CDR3 protein, CDR3 DNA. The D gene is left open where the match is weak. Clone size is stated in some rows and not others, as once, few, many or a class when expanded.

>TRBD2|TRBJ2-7|TRBV4-1|few
CASSQDGTSGLYEQYF
TGCGCCAGCAGCCAAGATGGGACTAGCGGACTCTACGAGCAGTACTTC
>TRBD2|TRBJ2-5|TRBV19|once
CASMRTSGGAETQYF
TGTGCCAGTATGCGTACTAGCGGGGGGGCCGAGACCCAGTACTTC
>.|TRBJ2-1|TRBV29-1|.
CSVSGTPRLIYNEQFF
TGCAGCGTCTCCGGGACACCGCGACTTATATACAATGAGCAGTTCTTC
>.|TRBJ1-2|TRBV29-1|.
CSVEDQRNYGYTF
TGCAGCGTTGAAGATCAAAGAAACTATGGCTACACCTTC
>.|TRBJ2-1|TRBV3-1|once
CASSQGLSRGEQFF
TGTGCCAGCAGCCAAGGACTCAGTCGTGGTGAGCAGTTCTTC
>TRBD1|TRBJ2-5|TRBV28|.
CASSLGVWDRKETQYF
TGTGCCAGCAGTTTGGGGGTTTGGGACAGAAAAGAGACCCAGTACTTC
>TRBD2|TRBJ2-3|TRBV20-1|.
CSAFPSGDEYTQYF
TGCAGTGCTTTCCCTAGCGGGGATGAATATACGCAGTATTTT
>.|TRBJ1-1|TRBV6-2/TRBV6-3|once
CASSYGRGAFF
TGTGCCAGCAGTTACGGTCGGGGAGCTTTCTTT
>.|TRBJ2-3|TRBV20-1|.
CSARSSLADTQYF
TGCAGTGCTAGGTCATCGTTGGCAGATACGCAGTATTTT
>.|TRBJ2-1|TRBV20-1|.
CSARDYSGELSYNEQFF
TGCAGTGCTAGAGACTACTCAGGGGAGCTATCCTACAATGAGCAGTTCTTC
>.|TRBJ2-3|TRBV4-2|.
CASSPIAVTDTQYF
TGTGCCAGCAGCCCCATAGCGGTCACAGATACGCAGTATTTT
>.|TRBJ2-6|TRBV9|.
CASSESGSGANVLTF
TGTGCCAGCAGTGAGAGCGGCTCTGGGGCCAACGTCCTGACTTTC
>.|TRBJ2-7|TRBV5-6|.
CASSVRDGLYEQYF
TGTGCCAGCAGCGTCCGGGACGGACTCTACGAGCAGTACTTC
>.|TRBJ1-4|TRBV14|.
CASSPGTGKLFF
TGTGCCAGCAGCCCGGGTACGGGAAAACTGTTTTTT
>TRBD1|TRBJ1-1|TRBV7-2|.
CASSQPGQGSRGTEAFF
TGTGCCAGCAGTCAACCGGGACAGGGGTCTCGTGGCACTGAAGCTTTCTTT
>.|TRBJ1-4|TRBV3-1|.
CASSQEERVAGNEKLFF
TGTGCCAGCAGCCAAGAAGAAAGGGTTGCGGGTAATGAAAAACTGTTTTTT
>.|TRBJ2-7|TRBV7-2|once
CASSNTGISYEQYF
TGTGCCAGCAGCAATACAGGGATCTCCTACGAGCAGTACTTC
>TRBD1|TRBJ2-5|TRBV6-6|.
CASSFSTGARETQYF
TGTGCCAGCAGTTTTTCGACAGGGGCGAGAGAGACCCAGTACTTC
>TRBD2|TRBJ2-5|TRBV9|.
CASSNRRLAGGPRAQYF
TGTGCCAGCAGCAACCGGCGGCTAGCGGGGGGGCCGCGGGCCCAGTACTTC
>.|TRBJ2-5|TRBV29-1|.
CSVAQETQYF
TGCAGCGTCGCACAAGAGACCCAGTACTTC
>TRBD2|TRBJ2-1|TRBV30|.
CAWSLAGVREQFF
TGTGCCTGGAGTTTAGCGGGGGTTCGTGAGCAGTTCTTC
>TRBD2|TRBJ2-2|TRBV9|.
CASSVAPALAGASGELFF
TGTGCCAGCAGCGTAGCTCCAGCGCTAGCGGGGGCAAGCGGGGAGCTGTTTTTT
>.|TRBJ1-1|TRBV30|.
CAWSDFKTEAFF
TGTGCCTGGAGTGACTTTAAAACTGAAGCTTTCTTT
>.|TRBJ2-7|TRBV6-2/TRBV6-3|.
CASSYSTGKSYEQYF
TGTGCCAGCAGTTACTCTACAGGGAAGTCCTACGAGCAGTACTTC
>.|TRBJ1-3|TRBV4-3|.
CASSQEGLSGNTIYF
TGCGCCAGCAGCCAAGAGGGCCTCTCTGGAAACACCATATATTTT
>.|TRBJ1-1|TRBV3-1|once
CASSQDGENTEAFF
TGTGCCAGCAGCCAAGATGGGGAGAACACTGAAGCTTTCTTT
>.|TRBJ1-3|TRBV27|.
CASSLRVESGNTIYF
TGTGCCAGCAGTTTACGGGTTGAGTCTGGAAACACCATATATTTT
>.|TRBJ1-1|TRBV7-9|.
CASSLERSQDTEAFF
TGTGCCAGCAGCTTAGAGCGCAGTCAGGACACTGAAGCTTTCTTT
>.|TRBJ2-7|TRBV6-2/TRBV6-3|.
CASSYEGPASYEQYF
TGTGCCAGCAGTTACGAGGGACCGGCTTCCTACGAGCAGTACTTC
>.|TRBJ2-2|TRBV2|.
CASSEGRAGELFF
TGTGCCAGCAGTGAAGGAAGGGCCGGGGAGCTGTTTTTT
>TRBD2|TRBJ2-1|TRBV5-6|.
CASSTGLMQFF
TGTGCCAGCAGCACGGGACTAATGCAGTTCTTC
>.|TRBJ2-2|TRBV29-1|.
CSVEAGGVNTGELFF
TGCAGCGTTGAAGCGGGGGGCGTGAACACCGGGGAGCTGTTTTTT
>.|TRBJ1-5|TRBV6-1|.
CASSEYRTDQPQHF
TGTGCCAGCAGTGAGTATAGAACTGATCAGCCCCAGCATTTT
>.|TRBJ1-5|TRBV30|.
CAWGRGLDQPQHF
TGTGCCTGGGGGCGGGGGCTTGATCAGCCCCAGCATTTT
>TRBD1|TRBJ1-1|TRBV4-3|.
CASSHWTGEIGTEAFF
TGCGCCAGCAGCCATTGGACAGGGGAGATAGGCACTGAAGCTTTCTTT
>.|TRBJ2-3|TRBV20-1|.
CRPRADGTDTQYF
TGCAGGCCCCGAGCGGATGGCACAGATACGCAGTATTTT
>.|TRBJ1-2|TRBV12-3/TRBV12-4|.
CASSDTSQGVNGYTF
TGTGCCAGCAGTGATACCTCACAGGGAGTTAATGGCTACACCTTC
>.|TRBJ2-3|TRBV12-3/TRBV12-4|.
CASRATDTQYF
TGTGCCAGCAGAGCTACAGATACGCAGTATTTT
>.|TRBJ1-1|TRBV14|.
CASSRSQMNTEAFF
TGTGCCAGCAGCCGGAGTCAAATGAACACTGAAGCTTTCTTT
>TRBD1|TRBJ2-1|TRBV5-6|.
CASSLATGKQFF
TGTGCCAGCAGCTTGGCGACAGGGAAGCAGTTCTTC
>.|TRBJ2-1|TRBV7-3|.
CASSLEQGSYNEQFF
TGTGCCAGCAGCTTGGAGCAGGGCTCCTACAATGAGCAGTTCTTC
>.|TRBJ1-2|TRBV5-1|.
CASSLGQVGDGYTF
TGCGCCAGCAGCTTGGGACAGGTCGGCGATGGCTACACCTTC
>.|TRBJ2-7|TRBV5-1|.
CASSLWSGTYEQYF
TGCGCCAGCAGCTTGTGGTCAGGGACCTACGAGCAGTACTTC
>.|TRBJ2-2|TRBV7-9|.
CASSAIGTGELFF
TGTGCCAGCAGCGCCATCGGGACCGGGGAGCTGTTTTTT
>TRBD1|TRBJ1-2|TRBV20-1|.
CSARPETGGDGYTF
TGCAGTGCCAGACCCGAAACAGGGGGCGACGGCTACACCTTC
>TRBD1|TRBJ2-7|TRBV12-3/TRBV12-4|.
CASSLGQGRSEQYF
TGTGCCAGCAGCTTAGGACAGGGTCGGAGTGAGCAGTACTTC
>.|TRBJ1-5|TRBV7-9|.
CASSLAEPGQGNQPQHF
TGTGCCAGCAGCTTAGCCGAACCGGGACAAGGCAATCAGCCCCAGCATTTT
>TRBD2|TRBJ2-3|TRBV6-4|.
CASSDSGGGTDTQYF
TGTGCCAGCAGTGACTCCGGGGGGGGCACAGATACGCAGTATTTT
>TRBD1|TRBJ1-2|TRBV9|.
CASSVDRGLGYTF
TGTGCCAGCAGCGTAGACAGGGGGCTGGGCTACACCTTC
>.|TRBJ2-2|TRBV7-9|.
CASRFPSPGSIQVTGELFF
TGTGCCAGCAGGTTTCCATCACCCGGGTCGATCCAAGTTACCGGGGAGCTGTTTTTT
>TRBD2|TRBJ2-1|TRBV4-3|once
CASSQYQAGGREQFF
TGCGCCAGCAGCCAATATCAAGCGGGGGGGCGGGAGCAGTTCTTC
>TRBD1|TRBJ1-6|TRBV19|.
CATQPPWTGSGSPLHF
TGTGCCACCCAACCGCCCTGGACAGGGTCTGGTTCACCCCTCCACTTT
>TRBD1|TRBJ2-1|TRBV29-1|.
CSVEGGQGSYNEQFF
TGCAGCGTTGAAGGGGGACAGGGCTCGTACAATGAGCAGTTCTTC
>.|TRBJ1-1|TRBV28|once
CASRGGNREAFF
TGTGCCAGCAGGGGTGGGAACAGGGAAGCTTTCTTT
>.|TRBJ2-4|TRBV11-2|.
CASSPGVGMVYF
TGTGCCAGCAGCCCGGGTGTGGGGATGGTGTACTTC
>.|TRBJ2-1|TRBV3-1|.
CASSQATSSYNEQFF
TGTGCCAGCAGCCAAGCGACGAGCTCCTACAATGAGCAGTTCTTC
>.|TRBJ2-7|TRBV19|.
CATTWAHDPSYEQYF
TGTGCCACTACATGGGCACACGACCCCTCTTACGAGCAGTACTTC